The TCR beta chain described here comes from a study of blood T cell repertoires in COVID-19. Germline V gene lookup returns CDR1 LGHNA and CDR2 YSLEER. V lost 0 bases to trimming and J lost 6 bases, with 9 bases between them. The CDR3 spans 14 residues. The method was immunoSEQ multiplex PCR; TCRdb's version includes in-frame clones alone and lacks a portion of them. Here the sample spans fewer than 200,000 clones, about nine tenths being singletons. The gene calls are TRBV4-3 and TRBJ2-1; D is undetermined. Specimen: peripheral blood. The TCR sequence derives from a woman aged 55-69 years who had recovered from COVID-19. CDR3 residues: CASSQDLGANEQFF. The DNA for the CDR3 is TGCGCCAGCAGCCAAGATCTTGGAGCCAATGAGCAGTTCTTC.